Detailed here is one TCR beta chain. This sample was included in a study of blood T cell repertoires in COVID-19. Study background: Samples came from the United States, Italy and Spain, spanning acute and convalescent COVID-19.

The CDR3 consists of 12 residues. The germline V and J ends were trimmed by 5 bases and 6 bases, with 11 bases remaining between them. In germline, CDR1 is SGHAT, CDR2 FQNNGV. Clones were sequenced by immunoSEQ multiplex PCR, and TCRdb holds only the in-frame ones, with some missing. The sample lists fewer than 500,000 clones, 75% to 90% occurring once. Sequencing was carried out using peripheral blood. The source is a woman in her 30s with active or convalescent COVID-19. The V gene is TRBV11-2, the J gene TRBJ2-7; no clear D gene. As DNA, the CDR3 is TGTGCCAGCAGCCCCCTAGGCGGCGAGCAGTACTTC. This encodes CASSPLGGEQYF. The full variable domain, rest sourced from reference TRBV11-2 and TRBJ2-7, is EAGVAQSPRYKIIEKRQSVAFWCNPISGHATLYWYQQILGQGPKLLIQFQNNGVVDDSQLPKDRFSAERLKGVDSTLKIQPAKLEDSAVYLCASSPLGGEQYFGPGTRLTVT.